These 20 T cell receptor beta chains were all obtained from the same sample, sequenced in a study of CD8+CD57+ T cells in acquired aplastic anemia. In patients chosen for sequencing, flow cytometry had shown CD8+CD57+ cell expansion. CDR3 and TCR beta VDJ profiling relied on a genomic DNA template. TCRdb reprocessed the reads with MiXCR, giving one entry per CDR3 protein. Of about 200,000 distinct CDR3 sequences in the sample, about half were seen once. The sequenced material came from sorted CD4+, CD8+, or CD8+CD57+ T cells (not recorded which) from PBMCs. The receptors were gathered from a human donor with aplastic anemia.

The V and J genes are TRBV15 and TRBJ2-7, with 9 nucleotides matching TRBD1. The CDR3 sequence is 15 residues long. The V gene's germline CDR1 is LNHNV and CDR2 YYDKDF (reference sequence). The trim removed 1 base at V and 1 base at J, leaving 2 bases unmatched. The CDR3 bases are TGTGCCACCAGCAGAGGGACAGGGGTATCCTACGAGCAGTACGTC. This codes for CATSRGTGVSYEQYV.

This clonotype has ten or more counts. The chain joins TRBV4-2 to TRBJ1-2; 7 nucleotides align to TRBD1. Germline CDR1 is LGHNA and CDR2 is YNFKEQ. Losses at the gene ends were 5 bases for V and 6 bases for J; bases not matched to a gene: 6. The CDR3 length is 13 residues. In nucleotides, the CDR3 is TGTGCCAGCAGCTCCGACAGGGCCGATGGCTACACCTTC. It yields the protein CASSSDRADGYTF.

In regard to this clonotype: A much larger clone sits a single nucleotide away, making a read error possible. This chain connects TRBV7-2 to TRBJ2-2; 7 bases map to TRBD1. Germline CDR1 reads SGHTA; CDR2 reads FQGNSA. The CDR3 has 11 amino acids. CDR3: CASSSGQALVF. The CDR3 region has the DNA TGTGCCAGCAGCTCCGGACAGGCGCTGGTTTTT.

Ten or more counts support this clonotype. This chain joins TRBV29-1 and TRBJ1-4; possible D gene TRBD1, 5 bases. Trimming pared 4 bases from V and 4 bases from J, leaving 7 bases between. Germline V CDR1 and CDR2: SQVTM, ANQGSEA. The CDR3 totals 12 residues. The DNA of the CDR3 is TGCAGCGTTGGGGGCGGTAATGAAAAACTGTTTTTT. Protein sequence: CSVGGGNEKLFF.

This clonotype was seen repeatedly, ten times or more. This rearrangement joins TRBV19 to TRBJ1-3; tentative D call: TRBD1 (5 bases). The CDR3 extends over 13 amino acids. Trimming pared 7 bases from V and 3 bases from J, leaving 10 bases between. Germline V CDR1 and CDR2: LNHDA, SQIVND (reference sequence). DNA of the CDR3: TGTGCCAGTACCGACAGCCATGGAAACACCATATATTTT. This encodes CASTDSHGNTIYF.

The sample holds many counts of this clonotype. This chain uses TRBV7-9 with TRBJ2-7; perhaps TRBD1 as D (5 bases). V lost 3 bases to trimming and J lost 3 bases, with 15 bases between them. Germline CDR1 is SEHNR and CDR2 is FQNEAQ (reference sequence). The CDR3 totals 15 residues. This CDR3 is CASSLGLKGGYEQYF. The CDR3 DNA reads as TGTGCCAGCAGCTTGGGGCTTAAGGGTGGCTACGAGCAGTACTTC.

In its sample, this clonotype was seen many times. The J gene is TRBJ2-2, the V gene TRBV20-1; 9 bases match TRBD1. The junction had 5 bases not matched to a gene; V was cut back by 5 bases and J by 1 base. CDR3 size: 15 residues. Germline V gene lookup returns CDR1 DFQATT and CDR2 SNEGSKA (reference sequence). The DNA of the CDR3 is TGCAGTGCTCCCTGGGACAGGGAGAACACCGGGGAGCTGTTTTTT. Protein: CSAPWDRENTGELFF.

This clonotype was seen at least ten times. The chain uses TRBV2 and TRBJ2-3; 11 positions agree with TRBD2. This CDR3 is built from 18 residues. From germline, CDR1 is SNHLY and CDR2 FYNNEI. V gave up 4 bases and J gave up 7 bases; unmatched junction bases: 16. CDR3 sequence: CASSGAIYSGGGAYTQYF. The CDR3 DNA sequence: TGTGCCAGCAGTGGCGCTATATATAGCGGGGGGGGCGCGTATACGCAGTATTTT.

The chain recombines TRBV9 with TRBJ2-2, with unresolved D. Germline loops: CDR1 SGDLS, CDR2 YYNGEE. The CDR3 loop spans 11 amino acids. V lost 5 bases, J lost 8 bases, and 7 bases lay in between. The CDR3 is CASSILGELFF. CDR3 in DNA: TGTGCCAGCAGTATCTTAGGGGAGCTGTTTTTT. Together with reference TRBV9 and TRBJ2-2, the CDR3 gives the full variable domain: DSGVTQTPKHLITATGQRVTLRCSPRSGDLSVYWYQQSLDQGLQFLIQYYNGEERAKGNILERFSAQQFPDLHSELNLSSLELGDSALYFCASSILGELFFGEGSRLTVL.

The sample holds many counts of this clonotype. CDR3 amino acids: CASSQEGRDADTQYF. Written as DNA, the CDR3 is TGCGCCAGCAGCCAAGAGGGGAGAGACGCAGATACGCAGTATTTT. This chain connects TRBV4-1 to TRBJ2-3; the D gene is possibly TRBD2 (5 bases). Germline loops: CDR1 MGHRA, CDR2 YSYEKL. V gave up 0 bases and J gave up 4 bases, with 11 bases separating them. CDR3 length: 15 residues.

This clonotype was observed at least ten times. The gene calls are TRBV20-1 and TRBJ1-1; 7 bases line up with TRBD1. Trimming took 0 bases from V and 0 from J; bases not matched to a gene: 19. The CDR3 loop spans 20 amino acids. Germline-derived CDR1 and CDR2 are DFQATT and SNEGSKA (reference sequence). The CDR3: CSARDSRGGGGGEMNTEAFF. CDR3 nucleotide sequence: TGCAGTGCTAGAGATTCGCGTGGAGGGGGCGGGGGGGAAATGAACACTGAAGCTTTCTTT.

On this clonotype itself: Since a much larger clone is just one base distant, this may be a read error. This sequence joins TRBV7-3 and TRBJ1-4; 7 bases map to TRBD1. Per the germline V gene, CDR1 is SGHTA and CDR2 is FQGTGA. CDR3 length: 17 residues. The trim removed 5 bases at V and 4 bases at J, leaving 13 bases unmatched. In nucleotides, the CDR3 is TGTGCCAGCAGCCCCGGGACAGAGGGCAGGGGTAATGAAAAACTGTTTTTT. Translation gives CASSPGTEGRGNEKLFF.

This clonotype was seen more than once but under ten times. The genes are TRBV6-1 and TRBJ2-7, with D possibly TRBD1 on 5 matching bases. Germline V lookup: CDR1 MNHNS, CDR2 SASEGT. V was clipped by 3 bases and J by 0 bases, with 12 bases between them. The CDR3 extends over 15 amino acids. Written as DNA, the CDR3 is TGTGCCAGCAGTGACGAGGCGGACACCTCCTACGAGCAGTACTTC. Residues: CASSDEADTSYEQYF.

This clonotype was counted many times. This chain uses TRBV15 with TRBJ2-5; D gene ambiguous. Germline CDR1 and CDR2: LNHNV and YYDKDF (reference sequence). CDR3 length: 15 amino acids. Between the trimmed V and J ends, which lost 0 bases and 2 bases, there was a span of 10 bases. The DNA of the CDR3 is TGTGCCACCAGCAGAGAGTGGCAGTCTCAAGAGACCCAGTACTTC. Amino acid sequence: CATSREWQSQETQYF. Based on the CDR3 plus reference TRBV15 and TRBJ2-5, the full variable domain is DAMVIQNPRYQVTQFGKPVTLSCSQTLNHNVMYWYQQKSSQAPKLLFHYYDKDFNNEADTPDNFQSRRPNTSFCFLDIRSPGLGDTAMYLCATSREWQSQETQYFGPGTRLLVL.

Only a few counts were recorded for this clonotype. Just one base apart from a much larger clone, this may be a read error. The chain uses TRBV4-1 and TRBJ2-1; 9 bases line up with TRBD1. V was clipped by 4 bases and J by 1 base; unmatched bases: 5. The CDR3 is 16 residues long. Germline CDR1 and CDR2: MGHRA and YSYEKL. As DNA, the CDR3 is TGCGCCAGCAGCCCGGGACAGGGACGATCCTACAATGAGCAGTTCTTC. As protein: CASSPGQGRSYNEQFF.

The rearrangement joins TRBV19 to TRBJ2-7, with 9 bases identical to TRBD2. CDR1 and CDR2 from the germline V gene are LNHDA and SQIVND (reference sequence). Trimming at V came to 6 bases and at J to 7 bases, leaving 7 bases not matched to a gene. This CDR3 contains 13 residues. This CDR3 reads CASRARGGEEQYF. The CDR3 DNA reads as TGTGCCAGTAGGGCGCGGGGGGGGGAAGAGCAGTACTTC.

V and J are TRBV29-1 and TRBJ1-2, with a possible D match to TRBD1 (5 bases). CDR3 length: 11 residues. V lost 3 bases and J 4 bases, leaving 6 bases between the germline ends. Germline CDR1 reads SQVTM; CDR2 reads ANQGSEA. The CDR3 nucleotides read TGCAGCGTTGATGGGGGCTATGGCTACACCTTC. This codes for CSVDGGYGYTF.

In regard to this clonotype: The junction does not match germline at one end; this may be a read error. Here the CDR3 reads CTTSDFTGSGYTQYF. In DNA, the CDR3 is TGTACCACCAGTGATTTTACCGGGAGCGGGTATACGCAGTATTTT. This sequence joins TRBV24-1 and TRBJ2-3; tentative D call: TRBD2 (6 bases). The germline gives CDR1 KGHDR, CDR2 SFDVKD. There are 15 residues in the CDR3.

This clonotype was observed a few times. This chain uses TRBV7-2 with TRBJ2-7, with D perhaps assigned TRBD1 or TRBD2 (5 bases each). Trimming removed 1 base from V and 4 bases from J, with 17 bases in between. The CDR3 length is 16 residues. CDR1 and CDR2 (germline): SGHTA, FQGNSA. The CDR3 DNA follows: TGTGCCAGCAGCTTAGACGGGGACGGGCGGCGATACGAGCAGTACTTC. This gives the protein CASSLDGDGRRYEQYF.

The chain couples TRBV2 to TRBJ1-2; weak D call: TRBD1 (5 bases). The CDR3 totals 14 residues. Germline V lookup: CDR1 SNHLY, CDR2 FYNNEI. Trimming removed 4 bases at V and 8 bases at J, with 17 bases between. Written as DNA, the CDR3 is TGTGCCAGCAGTGCTATGCAGGGACCGGGGGGCTACACCTTC. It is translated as CASSAMQGPGGYTF.